This T cell receptor beta chain comes out of a study of cytomegalovirus exposure and HLA in healthy donors. PCR primers comprised 60 Vbeta and 13 Jbeta primers. Study processing details: There were about 88 million unique TCR beta chains by a later count, and approximately 10 million of them were shared. Clones were read by immunoSEQ multiplex PCR, and TCRdb kept only the in-frame ones, dropping some. The V and J calls and clone size were taken over from that table, and D and trimming were inferred from the DNA. The repertoire holds approximately 120,000 clones, with 70% to 85% as singletons. Notes on this clone: What it binds is unknown.

Germline V gene lookup returns CDR1 SNHLY and CDR2 FYNNEI. V gave up 3 bases and J gave up 1 base, with 12 bases separating them. The CDR3 consists of 16 residues. Whole-study findings and limits: Available immune exposure information covered CMV serostatus only. Relative to equally common others, HLA-associated TCR beta chains showed greater clonal expansion in a later analysis.

The V gene is TRBV2, the J gene TRBJ2-2; no firm D call. The material sequenced was PBMCs. The clonotype originates from a middle-aged woman in good health and CMV-seropositive. In DNA, the CDR3 is TGTGCCAGCAGTGACCAGAAACCAGGGAACACCGGGGAGCTGTTTTTT. Protein product: CASSDQKPGNTGELFF.